This T cell receptor beta chain was sequenced for a study of early T cells in non-severe SARS-CoV-2 infection. This CDR3 contains 13 residues. Trimming cost V 5 bases and J 4 bases, with 9 bases left between them. Comment on this clonotype: This may be a read error: a much more frequent sequence differs by one nucleotide.

Each CDR3 protein is one row after TCRdb ran MiXCR on the 5' RACE reads. The sample includes fewer than 80,000 distinct CDR3 sequences, 9.5% of them seen just once. The sequenced sample was whole blood. The TCR was taken from an adult who was a healthcare worker with PCR-confirmed SARS-CoV-2 infection or an uninfected control (not recorded which). The chain couples TRBV12-3 or TRBV12-4 to TRBJ2-1; no definite D call. The CDR3 region is CASSLQRYNEQFF. The DNA of the CDR3 is TGTGCCAGCAGTCTCCAGCGATACAATGAGCAGTTCTTC.